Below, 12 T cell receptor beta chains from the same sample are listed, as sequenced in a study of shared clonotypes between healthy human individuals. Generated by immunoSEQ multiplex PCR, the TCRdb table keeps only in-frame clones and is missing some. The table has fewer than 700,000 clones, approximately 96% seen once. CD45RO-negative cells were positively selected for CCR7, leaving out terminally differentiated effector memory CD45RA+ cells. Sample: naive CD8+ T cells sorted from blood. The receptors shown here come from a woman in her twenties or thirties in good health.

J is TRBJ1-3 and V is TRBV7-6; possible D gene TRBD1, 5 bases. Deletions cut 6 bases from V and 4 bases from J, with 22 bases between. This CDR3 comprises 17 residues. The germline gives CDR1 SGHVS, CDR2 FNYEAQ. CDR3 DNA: TGTGCCAGCAGTCCCGGGACCGACTACTACCAAGGAAACACCATATATTTT. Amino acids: CASSPGTDYYQGNTIYF. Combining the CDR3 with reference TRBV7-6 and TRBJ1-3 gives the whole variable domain GAGVSQSPRYKVTKRGQDVALRCDPISGHVSLYWYRQALGQGPEFLTYFNYEAQQDKSGLPNDRFSAERPEGSISTLTIQRTEQRDSAMYRCASSPGTDYYQGNTIYFGEGSWLTVV.

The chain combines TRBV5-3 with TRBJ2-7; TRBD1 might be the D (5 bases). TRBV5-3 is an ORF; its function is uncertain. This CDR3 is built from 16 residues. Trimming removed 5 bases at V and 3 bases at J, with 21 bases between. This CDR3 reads CARSRQTSGPLYEQYF. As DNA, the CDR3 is TGTGCCAGAAGTAGACAGACATCGGGTCCCCTCTACGAGCAGTACTTC.

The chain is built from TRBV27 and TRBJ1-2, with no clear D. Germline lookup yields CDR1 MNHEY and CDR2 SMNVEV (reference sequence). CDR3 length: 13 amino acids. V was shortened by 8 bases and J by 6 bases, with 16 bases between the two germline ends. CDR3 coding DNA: TGTGCCAGCGGGTTGGGGAAGGGTCATGGCTACACCTTC. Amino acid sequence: CASGLGKGHGYTF.

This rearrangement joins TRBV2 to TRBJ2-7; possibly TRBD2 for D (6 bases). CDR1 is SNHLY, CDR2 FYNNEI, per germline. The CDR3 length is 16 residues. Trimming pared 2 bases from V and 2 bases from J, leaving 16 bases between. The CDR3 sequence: CASSENPLAQTYEQYF. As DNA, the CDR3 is TGTGCCAGCAGTGAAAACCCTCTAGCGCAAACCTACGAGCAGTACTTC.

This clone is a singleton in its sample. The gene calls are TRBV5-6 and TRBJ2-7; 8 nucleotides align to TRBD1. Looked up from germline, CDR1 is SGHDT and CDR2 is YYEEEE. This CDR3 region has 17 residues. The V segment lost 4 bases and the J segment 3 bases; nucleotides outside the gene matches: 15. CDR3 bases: TGTGCCAGCAGCCGAATCGAGGGCCGACAGGGGCGCTACGAGCAGTACTTC. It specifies CASSRIEGRQGRYEQYF.

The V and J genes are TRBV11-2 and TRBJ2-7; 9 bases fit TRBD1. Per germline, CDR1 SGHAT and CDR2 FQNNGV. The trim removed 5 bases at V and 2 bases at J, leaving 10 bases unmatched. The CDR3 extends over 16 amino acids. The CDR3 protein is CASSAHGTGHTYEQYF. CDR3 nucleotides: TGTGCCAGCAGCGCACACGGGACAGGGCATACCTACGAGCAGTACTTC.

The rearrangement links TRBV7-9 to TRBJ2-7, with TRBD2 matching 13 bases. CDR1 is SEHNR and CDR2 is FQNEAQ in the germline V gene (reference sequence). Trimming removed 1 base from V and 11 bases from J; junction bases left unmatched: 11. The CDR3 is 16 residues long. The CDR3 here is CASSLEPPGLAGQEYF. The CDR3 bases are TGTGCCAGCAGCTTAGAACCTCCGGGACTAGCGGGGCAGGAGTACTTC.

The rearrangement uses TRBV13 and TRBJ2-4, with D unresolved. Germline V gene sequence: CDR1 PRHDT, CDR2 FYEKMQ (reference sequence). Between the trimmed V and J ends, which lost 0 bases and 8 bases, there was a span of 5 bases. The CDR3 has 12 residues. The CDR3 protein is CASSLGADIQYF. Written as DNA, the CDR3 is TGTGCCAGCAGCTTAGGGGCGGACATTCAGTACTTC.

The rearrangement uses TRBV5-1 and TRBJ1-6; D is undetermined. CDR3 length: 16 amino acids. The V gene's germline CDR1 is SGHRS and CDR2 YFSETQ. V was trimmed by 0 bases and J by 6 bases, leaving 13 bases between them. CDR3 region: CASSLAEVRLNSPLHF. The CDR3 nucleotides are TGCGCCAGCAGCTTGGCCGAGGTCCGGCTTAATTCACCCCTCCACTTT. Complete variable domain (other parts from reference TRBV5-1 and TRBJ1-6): KAGVTQTPRYLIKTRGQQVTLSCSPISGHRSVSWYQQTPGQGLQFLFEYFSETQRNKGNFPGRFSGRQFSNSRSEMNVSTLELGDSALYLCASSLAEVRLNSPLHFGNGTRLTVT.

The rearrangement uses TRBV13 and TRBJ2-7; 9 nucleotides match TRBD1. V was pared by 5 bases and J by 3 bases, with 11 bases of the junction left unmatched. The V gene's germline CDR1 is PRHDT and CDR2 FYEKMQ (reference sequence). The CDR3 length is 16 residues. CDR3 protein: CASSPGPGQGIYEQYF. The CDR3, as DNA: TGTGCCAGCAGCCCTGGCCCGGGACAGGGAATCTACGAGCAGTACTTC.

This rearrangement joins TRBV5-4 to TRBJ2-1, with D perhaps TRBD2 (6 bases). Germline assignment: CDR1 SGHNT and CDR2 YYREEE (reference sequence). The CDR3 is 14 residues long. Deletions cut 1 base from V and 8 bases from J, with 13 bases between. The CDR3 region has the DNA TGTGCCAGCAGCTTGACCGGGGGAGTGTATGAGCAGTTCTTC. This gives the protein CASSLTGGVYEQFF.

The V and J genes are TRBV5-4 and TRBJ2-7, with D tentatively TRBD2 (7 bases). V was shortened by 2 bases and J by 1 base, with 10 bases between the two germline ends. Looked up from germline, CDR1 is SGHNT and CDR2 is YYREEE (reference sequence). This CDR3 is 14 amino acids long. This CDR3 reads CASSFRGASYEQYF. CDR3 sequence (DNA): TGTGCCAGCAGCTTTCGGGGGGCATCCTACGAGCAGTACTTC.